The entry below gives a single T cell receptor beta chain sequence along with its context. V was cut by 3 bases and J by 0 bases, with 6 bases left in between. The germline V gene encodes CDR1 MGHDK and CDR2 SYGVNS. CDR3 length: 13 amino acids. The sample belongs to a study of control samples from healthy donors and cancer patients. Produced via immunoSEQ multiplex PCR; TCRdb's table is partial and in-frame only. The table lists 150,000 to 200,000 clones, 91% of them singletons. This sequence joins TRBV25-1 and TRBJ2-7; D remains ambiguous. Sample: blood. This receptor was identified in a woman in her 30s in good health. As DNA, the CDR3 is TGTGCCAGCAGTGACGCCCTCTCCTACGAGCAGTACTTC. Translation gives CASSDALSYEQYF.